The 6 T cell receptor beta chains below all came from one sample that was sequenced in a study of T cells in Graves' hyperthyroidism and ophthalmopathy. Regions amplified from RNA transcripts were the TCR beta CDR3 regions. HTBI primers were employed in a first-round RT-PCR of the TCR CDR3. MiXCR was run by TCRdb on the multiplex PCR reads, yielding one entry per CDR3 protein. The repertoire holds nearly 600,000 distinct CDR3 sequences, with 14% as singletons. The sample was blood. The receptors were sampled from a woman aged 18-29 years with Graves' ophthalmopathy.

This clonotype was recorded many times. The chain employs TRBV30 and TRBJ2-7, with a possible D match to TRBD1 (6 bases). This CDR3 comprises 12 residues. Germline V CDR1 and CDR2: GTSNPN, SVGIG (reference sequence). V gave up 5 bases and J gave up 6 bases, with 14 bases separating them. CDR3 nucleotide sequence: TGTGCCTGGCAGGACAGTGCCGGCGAGCAGTACTTC. Translation gives CAWQDSAGEQYF.

This clonotype was seen many times. J is TRBJ2-5 and V is TRBV7-9; 8 positions agree with TRBD1. Germline CDR1 SEHNR, CDR2 FQNEAQ (reference sequence). Losses at the gene ends were 3 bases for V and 3 bases for J; bases not matched to a gene: 9. The CDR3 contains 16 residues. In nucleotides, the CDR3 is TGTGCCAGCAGCTTTGACGATTCGGGACAGGAAGAGACCCAGTACTTC. Its translation is CASSFDDSGQEETQYF.

The CDR3 loop is CASSYSMDRVGNTIYF. The CDR3, as DNA: TGTGCCAGCAGTTACTCCATGGACAGGGTTGGAAACACCATATATTTT. The rearrangement uses TRBV6-5 and TRBJ1-3; TRBD1 aligns across 8 bases. CDR1 is MNHEY and CDR2 is SVGAGI in the germline V gene. The CDR3 is 16 residues long. The junction had 4 bases not matched to a gene; V was cut back by 0 bases and J by 3 bases.

This clonotype was found many times. The J gene is TRBJ2-7, the V gene TRBV7-9; D gene unclear. The CDR3 runs 14 residues. From germline, CDR1 is SEHNR and CDR2 FQNEAQ (reference sequence). The ends were cut back, 1 base at V and 2 bases at J, with 9 bases in the middle. This CDR3 is CASSLGMVPYEQYF. The CDR3 nucleotides are TGTGCCAGCAGCTTAGGGATGGTTCCCTACGAGCAGTACTTC.

This clonotype occurred many times. The chain links TRBV3-1 to TRBJ2-2; D gene unclear. Germline V gene lookup returns CDR1 LGHDT and CDR2 YNNKEL (reference sequence). The CDR3 is 13 amino acids. V dropped 7 bases and J dropped 6 bases, with 12 bases sitting between them. The CDR3 bases are TGTGCCAGCACCGCACCTTGGGCCGGGGAGCTGTTTTTT. Encoded protein: CASTAPWAGELFF.

The table lists this clonotype with many counts. The chain is built from TRBV7-9 and TRBJ1-1, with a weak D call TRBD1 (6 bases). This CDR3 region has 17 residues. Trimming removed 11 bases from V and 2 bases from J, with 27 bases in between. The germline CDR1 and CDR2 sequences are SEHNR and FQNEAQ (reference sequence). DNA of the CDR3: TGTGCCCTCCTGGGGACCCGGGACACCTATAGTAACACTGAAGCTTTCTTT. Its translation is CALLGTRDTYSNTEAFF.